This T cell receptor (beta chain) was sequenced for a study of blood T cell repertoires in COVID-19. Study in general: Researchers got acute and convalescent COVID-19 samples from the United States, Italy and Spain. Sample material is recorded as cDNA or gDNA derived from T cells, B-cell-depleted T cells, or PBMCs.

CDR1 is GTSNPN and CDR2 is SVGIG in the germline V gene (reference sequence). The CDR3 runs 14 residues. V shed 4 bases and J shed 7 bases, with 17 bases lying between them. In the original analysis: Amplifying reference gene primers gave estimates of nucleated cell counts. Assay used: immunoSEQ multiplex PCR; TCRdb lists only in-frame clones, some missing. Clone size and V and J calls were adopted from that table, with D and trimming inferred from the DNA. The sample contains about 230,000 clones, roughly 84% of which appear only once. Sequenced material: peripheral blood. This receptor was obtained from a woman between 45 and 65 years old with acute or convalescent COVID-19. The gene calls are TRBV30 and TRBJ2-1, with D maybe TRBD1 (5 bases). CDR3: CAWKGDPRANEQFF. The CDR3 bases are TGTGCCTGGAAAGGGGATCCCCGTGCGAATGAGCAGTTCTTC.